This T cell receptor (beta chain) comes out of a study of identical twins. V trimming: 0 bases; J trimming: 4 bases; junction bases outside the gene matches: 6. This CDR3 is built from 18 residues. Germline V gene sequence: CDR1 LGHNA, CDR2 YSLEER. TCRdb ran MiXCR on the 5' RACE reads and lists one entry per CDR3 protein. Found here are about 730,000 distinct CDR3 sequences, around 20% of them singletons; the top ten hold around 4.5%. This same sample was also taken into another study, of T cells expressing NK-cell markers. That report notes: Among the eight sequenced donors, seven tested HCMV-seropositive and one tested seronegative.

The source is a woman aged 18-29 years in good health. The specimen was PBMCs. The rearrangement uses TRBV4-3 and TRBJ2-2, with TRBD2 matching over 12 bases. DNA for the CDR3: TGCGCCAGCAGCCAAGAGGCGCTAGCGGGAGGGAGCACCGGGGAGCTGTTTTTT. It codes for CASSQEALAGGSTGELFF.